A selection of T cell receptor beta chains follows, all from one sample in a study of blood T cell repertoires in COVID-19. TCRdb keeps only in-frame clones here, not all; method: immunoSEQ multiplex PCR. The sample includes 300,000 or so clones, approximately 80% of them seen just once. Sequencing was carried out using peripheral blood. All receptors come from a woman aged 45-65 years with active or convalescent COVID-19. Each CDR3 is given with its conserved first and last residue. Each record gives: D gene, J gene, V gene, clone size, CDR3 protein, CDR3 DNA. A D gene is named only where the DNA matches it firmly. Size values are once, few and many counts, or a class for expanded clones, and some rows have none.

d_call: -; j_call: TRBJ1-5; v_call: TRBV6-5; clone_size: once; cdr3_aa: CASSYSSGSNQPQHF; cdr3_nt: TGTGCCAGCAGTTACTCGTCAGGTAGCAATCAGCCCCAGCATTTT
d_call: -; j_call: TRBJ1-4; v_call: TRBV30; clone_size: -; cdr3_aa: CAWRQWRGTNEKLFF; cdr3_nt: TGTGCCTGGAGGCAGTGGCGGGGGACTAATGAAAAACTGTTTTTT
d_call: TRBD2; j_call: TRBJ2-1; v_call: TRBV7-6; clone_size: -; cdr3_aa: CASEAGEHNEQFF; cdr3_nt: TGTGCCAGCGAGGCGGGAGAGCACAATGAGCAGTTCTTC
d_call: -; j_call: TRBJ1-2; v_call: TRBV12-3/TRBV12-4; clone_size: -; cdr3_aa: CASKLTGYTF; cdr3_nt: TGTGCCAGCAAACTCACCGGCTACACCTTC
d_call: -; j_call: TRBJ2-7; v_call: TRBV6-6; clone_size: once; cdr3_aa: CASTKQGGSRTYEQYF; cdr3_nt: TGTGCCAGCACCAAACAGGGCGGGTCTCGAACCTACGAGCAGTACTTC
d_call: TRBD1; j_call: TRBJ2-3; v_call: TRBV6-5; clone_size: -; cdr3_aa: CASSYGTGSTDTQYF; cdr3_nt: TGTGCCAGCAGCTACGGGACAGGGAGCACAGATACGCAGTATTTT
d_call: -; j_call: TRBJ1-2; v_call: TRBV7-9; clone_size: once; cdr3_aa: CASSLQLPANYGYTF; cdr3_nt: TGTGCCAGCAGCTTACAATTACCAGCTAACTATGGCTACACCTTC
d_call: TRBD1; j_call: TRBJ2-5; v_call: TRBV5-6; clone_size: -; cdr3_aa: CASSSTGVQETQYF; cdr3_nt: TGTGCCAGCAGTTCGACAGGGGTCCAAGAGACCCAGTACTTC
d_call: -; j_call: TRBJ1-5; v_call: TRBV28; clone_size: -; cdr3_aa: CASSLGQPPQHF; cdr3_nt: TGTGCCAGCAGTTTAGGACAACCACCCCAGCATTTT
d_call: -; j_call: TRBJ2-7; v_call: TRBV4-2; clone_size: -; cdr3_aa: CASSGAHEQYF; cdr3_nt: TGTGCCAGCAGCGGAGCCCACGAGCAGTACTTC
d_call: -; j_call: TRBJ2-7; v_call: TRBV4-1; clone_size: -; cdr3_aa: CASSQAAGVTYEQYF; cdr3_nt: TGCGCCAGCAGCCAAGCTGCCGGGGTGACCTACGAGCAGTACTTC
d_call: -; j_call: TRBJ1-1; v_call: TRBV4-1; clone_size: once; cdr3_aa: CASSQEERTEAFF; cdr3_nt: TGCGCCAGCAGCCAAGAGGAGAGGACTGAAGCTTTCTTT
d_call: TRBD2; j_call: TRBJ2-2; v_call: TRBV9; clone_size: -; cdr3_aa: CASSILAGGLNTGELFF; cdr3_nt: TGTGCCAGCAGCATCCTAGCGGGGGGGCTGAACACCGGGGAGCTGTTTTTT
d_call: TRBD2; j_call: TRBJ2-1; v_call: TRBV12-5; clone_size: -; cdr3_aa: CASETSGMNNEQFF; cdr3_nt: TGTGCTAGCGAGACTAGCGGGATGAACAATGAGCAGTTCTTC
d_call: -; j_call: TRBJ1-1; v_call: TRBV12-3/TRBV12-4; clone_size: few; cdr3_aa: CASSLMGGEAFF; cdr3_nt: TGTGCCAGCAGTTTGATGGGGGGTGAAGCTTTCTTT
d_call: TRBD2; j_call: TRBJ2-2; v_call: TRBV5-1; clone_size: -; cdr3_aa: CASSKRTSGRNTGELFF; cdr3_nt: TGCGCCAGCAGTAAACGGACTAGCGGGAGAAATACCGGGGAGCTGTTTTTT
d_call: TRBD1; j_call: TRBJ1-4; v_call: TRBV5-1; clone_size: -; cdr3_aa: CASRAGTANEKLFF; cdr3_nt: TGCGCCAGCAGGGCCGGGACAGCTAATGAAAAACTGTTTTTT
d_call: TRBD2; j_call: TRBJ2-1; v_call: TRBV4-1; clone_size: -; cdr3_aa: CASSQEPSGSSYNEQFF; cdr3_nt: TGCGCCAGCAGCCAAGAGCCTAGCGGGAGTTCCTACAATGAGCAGTTCTTC
d_call: TRBD1; j_call: TRBJ2-3; v_call: TRBV19; clone_size: -; cdr3_aa: CASSARQGWGTDTQYF; cdr3_nt: TGTGCCAGTAGTGCCCGACAGGGTTGGGGCACGGATACGCAGTATTTT
d_call: -; j_call: TRBJ2-7; v_call: TRBV5-1; clone_size: -; cdr3_aa: CASSLDLYEQYF; cdr3_nt: TGCGCCAGCAGCTTGGATCTCTACGAGCAGTACTTC
d_call: TRBD1; j_call: TRBJ1-1; v_call: TRBV5-1; clone_size: -; cdr3_aa: CASSSETGEWRTEAFF; cdr3_nt: TGCGCCAGCAGCTCCGAAACAGGGGAGTGGCGCACTGAAGCTTTCTTT
d_call: TRBD2; j_call: TRBJ2-3; v_call: TRBV6-1; clone_size: -; cdr3_aa: CASSALAGGFIGTDTQYF; cdr3_nt: TGTGCCAGCAGTGCACTAGCGGGAGGCTTCATAGGAACAGATACGCAGTATTTT
d_call: TRBD1; j_call: TRBJ1-1; v_call: TRBV28; clone_size: -; cdr3_aa: CASRPRRTGWKNTEAFF; cdr3_nt: TGTGCCAGCAGACCAAGGAGGACAGGGTGGAAGAACACTGAAGCTTTCTTT
d_call: TRBD1; j_call: TRBJ1-4; v_call: TRBV18; clone_size: -; cdr3_aa: CASSPPSGGSEKLFF; cdr3_nt: TGTGCCAGCTCACCACCTTCAGGGGGGAGTGAAAAACTGTTTTTT
d_call: TRBD1; j_call: TRBJ1-2; v_call: TRBV5-1; clone_size: -; cdr3_aa: CASSLVVGTGLGYTF; cdr3_nt: TGCGCCAGCAGCTTAGTAGTTGGGACAGGGCTCGGCTACACCTTC
d_call: -; j_call: TRBJ2-1; v_call: TRBV5-1; clone_size: few; cdr3_aa: CASSLEGGGTFYNEQFF; cdr3_nt: TGCGCCAGCAGCTTGGAGGGTGGCGGGACGTTTTACAATGAGCAGTTCTTC
d_call: -; j_call: TRBJ1-5; v_call: TRBV7-2; clone_size: -; cdr3_aa: CASSTKGGGNQPQHF; cdr3_nt: TGTGCCAGCAGCACGAAGGGAGGGGGGAATCAGCCCCAGCATTTT
d_call: TRBD2; j_call: TRBJ2-2; v_call: TRBV5-1; clone_size: few; cdr3_aa: CASSSTLAGGNGELFF; cdr3_nt: TGCGCCAGCAGCTCAACCCTAGCGGGAGGTAACGGGGAGCTGTTTTTT
d_call: -; j_call: TRBJ2-7; v_call: TRBV10-1; clone_size: few; cdr3_aa: CASSESTWRSSYEQYF; cdr3_nt: TGCGCCAGCAGTGAGTCGACGTGGCGGTCCTCCTACGAGCAGTACTTC
d_call: TRBD2; j_call: TRBJ2-2; v_call: TRBV15; clone_size: -; cdr3_aa: CATSRGGRATGELFF; cdr3_nt: TGTGCCACCAGCAGAGGCGGGAGGGCGACCGGGGAGCTGTTTTTT
d_call: TRBD1; j_call: TRBJ1-2; v_call: TRBV9; clone_size: -; cdr3_aa: CASSSQGEGARSYGYTF; cdr3_nt: TGTGCCAGCAGCTCACAGGGGGAGGGGGCGCGGAGCTATGGCTACACCTTC
d_call: -; j_call: TRBJ2-6; v_call: TRBV19; clone_size: -; cdr3_aa: CASGHGPGANVLTF; cdr3_nt: TGTGCCAGTGGGCACGGTCCTGGGGCCAACGTCCTGACTTTC
d_call: -; j_call: TRBJ1-2; v_call: TRBV19; clone_size: -; cdr3_aa: CASRRAGQANYGYTF; cdr3_nt: TGTGCCAGTAGACGAGCGGGGCAAGCTAACTATGGCTACACCTTC
d_call: -; j_call: TRBJ1-4; v_call: TRBV5-8; clone_size: -; cdr3_aa: CASSLVWGKGEKLFF; cdr3_nt: TGTGCCAGCAGCTTGGTTTGGGGCAAGGGTGAAAAACTGTTTTTT